These 30 T cell receptor beta chains share one sample of origin, sequenced in a study of shared clonotypes between healthy human individuals (dated by TCRdb to about 2020). The method behind the library was the immunoSEQ multiplex PCR assay. TCRdb's version of the immuneACCESS table is confined to in-frame rearrangements and falls short of the full clone set. An unresolved V gene accounts for under half of the shortfall where checked; the remainder is of unknown origin. The sample table contains millions of clones; only one count was recorded for over 85% of them. The top ten constitute around 0.14% of the sample. The material sequenced was naive CD4+ T cells sorted from blood. In light of the paper, this sample's cell subset or site label describes: CD45RA+ positively selected. These receptors all come from a man younger than 35 in good health.

The chain is built from TRBV19 and TRBJ1-1, with 12 bases that match TRBD1. The V gene end was trimmed by 6 bases and the J gene end by 1 base; junction bases not matched to a gene: 3. Looked up from germline, CDR1 is LNHDA and CDR2 is SQIVND (reference sequence). The CDR3 has 15 amino acids. This CDR3 is CASSWDRGQNTEAFF. DNA for the CDR3: TGTGCCAGTAGCTGGGACAGGGGGCAGAACACTGAAGCTTTCTTT. Based on the CDR3 plus reference TRBV19 and TRBJ1-1, the full variable domain is DGGITQSPKYLFRKEGQNVTLSCEQNLNHDAMYWYRQDPGQGLRLIYYSQIVNDFQKGDIAEGYSVSREKKESFPLTVTSAQKNPTAFYLCASSWDRGQNTEAFFGQGTRLTVV.

The V call is TRBV6-5, the J call TRBJ1-5, with 7 bases lining up with TRBD1. CDR3 length: 15 amino acids. Germline V gives CDR1 MNHEY, CDR2 SVGAGI. Germline trimming cut 6 bases from V and 0 bases from J; bases unmatched to any gene: 5. CDR3 sequence reads: CASRGTAYSNQPQHF. The CDR3 coding sequence is TGTGCCAGCAGAGGGACAGCTTATAGCAATCAGCCCCAGCATTTT.

The J gene is TRBJ2-4, the V gene TRBV5-6; TRBD2 agrees at 7 bases. Germline lookup yields CDR1 SGHDT and CDR2 YYEEEE. V shed 5 bases, J shed 0 bases, and the junction held 11 bases outside the gene matches. The length of the CDR3 is 17 residues. CDR3 region: CASRSYGAGEAKNIQYF. The CDR3 DNA is TGTGCCAGCAGGTCTTACGGGGCGGGAGAAGCCAAAAACATTCAGTACTTC.

This clone was counted a single time. The J gene is TRBJ1-4, the V gene TRBV5-6; D unclear. Trimming pared 4 bases from V and 8 bases from J, leaving 15 bases between. Germline V gene lookup returns CDR1 SGHDT and CDR2 YYEEEE. The CDR3 is 14 residues long. This CDR3 is CASSPEPMGEKLFF. CDR3 bases: TGTGCCAGCAGCCCGGAACCAATGGGGGAAAAACTGTTTTTT.

This clone has just one count. The J gene is TRBJ1-2, the V gene TRBV4-1; 8 nucleotides line up with TRBD1. The CDR3 consists of 15 residues. The germline CDR1 and CDR2 sequences are MGHRA and YSYEKL. Trimming at V came to 4 bases and at J to 1 base, leaving 5 bases not matched to a gene. Here the CDR3 reads CASSLGQGLNYGYTF. DNA of the CDR3: TGCGCCAGCAGCCTAGGACAGGGACTTAACTATGGCTACACCTTC.

This clone was seen a single time. This chain connects TRBV6-1 to TRBJ1-5, with a tentative D call TRBD1 (5 bases). The CDR3 has 18 amino acids. CDR1 is MNHNS, CDR2 SASEGT, per germline. Deletions cut 0 bases from V and 3 bases from J, with 18 bases between. The CDR3 sequence: CASSEAPWGMLFNQPQHF. DNA of the CDR3: TGTGCCAGCAGTGAAGCGCCTTGGGGGATGCTTTTCAATCAGCCCCAGCATTTT.

This chain joins TRBV11-3 and TRBJ2-1; D is perhaps TRBD2 (6 bases). Deletions cut 3 bases from V and 6 bases from J, with 15 bases between. Germline-derived CDR1 and CDR2 are SGHNT and YENEEA. This CDR3 region has 15 residues. The CDR3 nucleotides read TGTGCCAGCAGCTTCCGGGACTCGAGCGGCAATGAGCAGTTCTTC. Its translation is CASSFRDSSGNEQFF.

V gene TRBV5-1 combines with J gene TRBJ2-3; 12 bases agree with TRBD2. V shed 3 bases and J 1 base; nucleotides not matched to a gene: 9. The length of the CDR3 is 18 residues. From germline, CDR1 is SGHRS and CDR2 YFSETQ. The CDR3 coding sequence is TGCGCCAGCAGCTCTCCGGGACTAGCGGGTTCTCGCACAGATACGCAGTATTTT. Residues: CASSSPGLAGSRTDTQYF.

This CDR3 is CASSSKGTAQGTGELFF. Written as DNA, the CDR3 is TGTGCCAGCAGCTCCAAAGGGACAGCCCAAGGCACCGGGGAGCTGTTTTTT. The J gene is TRBJ2-2, the V gene TRBV5-4; 7 bases line up with TRBD1. The CDR3 contains 17 residues. The J segment lost 4 bases and the V segment lost 3 bases, leaving 12 bases of the junction unmatched. The germline gives CDR1 SGHNT, CDR2 YYREEE (reference sequence).

The chain couples TRBV6-5 to TRBJ1-2; D uncertain. The CDR3 is 13 amino acids. Between the trimmed V and J ends, which lost 6 bases and 0 bases, there was a span of 8 bases. Per germline, CDR1 MNHEY and CDR2 SVGAGI. The CDR3 sequence: CASSPVANYGYTF. CDR3 DNA sequence: TGTGCCAGCAGCCCCGTGGCTAACTATGGCTACACCTTC.

V is TRBV2 and J is TRBJ2-5; perhaps TRBD2 as D (5 bases). TRBJ2-7 explains the end of the DNA better; the J call may be wrong. The CDR3 spans 16 residues. CDR1 is SNHLY, CDR2 FYNNEI, per germline. CDR3: CASSPRHSVGTYEQYF. The CDR3 bases are TGTGCCAGCAGTCCACGACATAGCGTAGGAACCTACGAGCAGTACTTC.

The rearrangement links TRBV19 to TRBJ2-5; no clear D gene. This CDR3 region has 13 residues. Per the germline V gene, CDR1 is LNHDA and CDR2 is SQIVND (reference sequence). V lost 3 bases, J lost 3 bases, and 8 bases lay in between. CDR3 protein: CASSIRIKETQYF. CDR3 DNA: TGTGCCAGTAGTATTAGGATCAAAGAGACCCAGTACTTC.

The chain is built from TRBV2 and TRBJ2-7, with D perhaps matching TRBD1 or TRBD2 (5 bases each). This CDR3 has 13 amino acids. Germline lookup yields CDR1 SNHLY and CDR2 FYNNEI. V lost 7 bases and J lost 5, with 15 bases in between. The CDR3 sequence is CASKGPSGNEQYF. The CDR3 DNA sequence: TGTGCCAGCAAGGGGCCTTCGGGGAACGAGCAGTACTTC.

V gene TRBV5-6 combines with J gene TRBJ2-5; D gene ambiguous. Germline-derived CDR1 and CDR2 are SGHDT and YYEEEE. This CDR3 is 8 amino acids long. Trimming pared 10 bases from V and 11 bases from J, leaving 9 bases between. CDR3 residues: CALQEQYF. The CDR3 region has the DNA TGTGCCTTACAAGAGCAGTACTTC. The whole variable domain, filled in from reference TRBV5-6 and TRBJ2-5, reads DAGVTQSPTHLIKTRGQQVTLRCSPKSGHDTVSWYQQALGQGPQFIFQYYEEEERQRGNFPDRFSGHQFPNYSSELNVNALLLGDSALYLCALQEQYFGPGTRLLVL.

The rearrangement links TRBV7-2 to TRBJ1-4; D possibly corresponds to TRBD1 (5 bases). Trimming stripped 4 bases from V and 8 bases from J, with 17 bases between. The V gene's germline CDR1 is SGHTA and CDR2 FQGNSA. The CDR3 is made up of 15 amino acids. The CDR3 DNA is TGTGCCAGCAGCTCCCAGGGATTCCGGGGAGAAAAACTGTTTTTT. Translating it yields CASSSQGFRGEKLFF.

The chain recombines TRBV6-5 with TRBJ1-6; D may be TRBD1 (5 bases). The germline gives CDR1 MNHEY, CDR2 SVGAGI. CDR3 length equals 14 residues. Trimming stripped 2 bases from V and 6 bases from J, with 8 bases between. The CDR3 is CASSYTGVNSPLHF. As DNA, the CDR3 is TGTGCCAGCAGTTACACGGGGGTTAATTCACCCCTCCACTTT.

This chain uses TRBV2 with TRBJ2-5, with D uncertain. CDR1 and CDR2 from the germline V gene are SNHLY and FYNNEI. Between the trimmed V and J ends, which lost 4 bases and 5 bases, there was a span of 8 bases. CDR3 size: 12 residues. CDR3 sequence reads: CASSVSWETQYF. For the CDR3, the DNA is TGTGCCAGCAGTGTTTCCTGGGAGACCCAGTACTTC.

CDR3 nucleotide sequence: TGTGCCAGCAGCTCACGGGACACTGCGTTGGTCGGGGAGCTGTTTTTT. Translated, it gives CASSSRDTALVGELFF. This chain links TRBV5-6 with TRBJ2-2; D might be TRBD1 (6 bases). The CDR3 totals 16 residues. Germline loops: CDR1 SGHDT, CDR2 YYEEEE. Trimming removed 3 bases at V and 7 bases at J, with 19 bases between.

The chain employs TRBV2 and TRBJ2-5; no firm D call. This CDR3 has 11 residues. V was trimmed by 4 bases and J by 4 bases, leaving 4 bases between them. Germline CDR1 and CDR2: SNHLY and FYNNEI. CDR3 loop: CASSGSETQYF. The CDR3 DNA is TGTGCCAGCAGTGGTTCAGAGACCCAGTACTTC.

This clone came up a few times. V is TRBV29-1 and J is TRBJ1-4; D is possibly TRBD1 (6 bases). Trimming cost V 4 bases and J 8 bases, with 11 bases left between them. The CDR3 extends over 12 amino acids. CDR1 is SQVTM and CDR2 is ANQGSEA in the germline V gene. CDR3 nucleotides: TGCAGCGTTGGGAAAGGGGGAGAAAAACTGTTTTTT. The encoded protein is CSVGKGGEKLFF.

This clone was found a few times. The J gene is TRBJ1-1, the V gene TRBV7-2, with D maybe TRBD1 (5 bases). Trimming cost V 1 base and J 4 bases, with 13 bases left between them. Germline lookup yields CDR1 SGHTA and CDR2 FQGNSA. The CDR3 length is 15 residues. CDR3 nucleotide sequence: TGTGCCAGCAGCTTAGTGGCAGGGCTAAGCACTGAAGCTTTCTTT. It is translated as CASSLVAGLSTEAFF.

The J gene is TRBJ2-1, the V gene TRBV6-6, with 9 positions matching TRBD2. CDR1 and CDR2 (germline): MNHNY, SVGAGI (reference sequence). This CDR3 has 16 residues. The ends lost 0 bases at V and 6 bases at J; junction bases unmatched: 6. The CDR3 nucleotides are TGTGCCAGCAGTTACTCATCCAGCGGGGGGATCAATGAGCAGTTCTTC. As protein: CASSYSSSGGINEQFF.

CDR3 protein: CASSLSGGSVQETQYF. CDR3 bases: TGTGCCAGCAGCCTTAGCGGGGGGTCGGTCCAAGAGACCCAGTACTTC. The gene calls are TRBV5-5 and TRBJ2-5, with TRBD2 matching 10 bases. The CDR3 is made up of 16 amino acids. Trimming took 4 bases from V and 1 from J; bases not matched to a gene: 7. The germline CDR1 and CDR2 sequences are SGHKS and YYEKEE (reference sequence).

The chain recombines TRBV19 with TRBJ2-6; D not resolved. CDR1 is LNHDA and CDR2 is SQIVND in the germline V gene (reference sequence). The CDR3 covers 16 residues. Trimming took 3 bases from V and 2 from J, leaving 11 bases between them. DNA of the CDR3: TGTGCCAGTAGTATTTTCAGTAACGCTGGGGCCAACGTCCTGACTTTC. Its protein product is CASSIFSNAGANVLTF.

This chain joins TRBV6-1 and TRBJ1-6; the D gene is possibly TRBD1 (6 bases). The CDR3 spans 14 residues. Germline values: CDR1 MNHNS, CDR2 SASEGT. V was shortened by 6 bases and J by 9 bases, with 15 bases between the two germline ends. The CDR3 is CASRPSTGASPLHF. The CDR3 DNA reads TGTGCCAGCAGACCGTCGACAGGTGCTTCACCCCTCCACTTT.

The rearrangement joins TRBV10-1 to TRBJ2-7; TRBD1 matches at 7 bases. This CDR3 comprises 13 residues. CDR1 is WNHNN and CDR2 is SYGVQD in the germline V gene (reference sequence). J was trimmed by 6 bases and V by 4 bases; bases with no gene match: 6. For the CDR3, the DNA is TGCGCCAGCAGTGCAGGGGGTTCCGGCGAGCAGTACTTC. Its protein is CASSAGGSGEQYF.

The genes are TRBV28 and TRBJ1-1, with 9 bases that match TRBD1. Trimming cost V 6 bases and J 1 base; bases outside gene matches: 15. CDR3 size: 18 residues. CDR1 MDHEN and CDR2 SYDVKM come from the germline V gene. This CDR3 is CASSRPGTGKRSNTEAFF. The CDR3 DNA follows: TGTGCCAGCAGCCGCCCCGGGACAGGGAAACGCTCGAACACTGAAGCTTTCTTT.

The chain employs TRBV25-1 and TRBJ2-7; the match to TRBD2 covers 8 bases. The CDR3 spans 13 residues. V gave up 6 bases and J gave up 9 bases; unmatched junction bases: 10. Germline CDR1 is MGHDK and CDR2 is SYGVNS. The DNA of the CDR3 is TGTGCCAGCAGCGGGGGGGACTGGACCGGGCAGTACTTC. Amino acids: CASSGGDWTGQYF.

The chain employs TRBV7-2 and TRBJ2-3; a possible D gene is TRBD2 (5 bases). Germline CDR1 and CDR2: SGHTA and FQGNSA. The CDR3 is 13 residues long. V lost 5 bases and J 2 bases, leaving 8 bases between the germline ends. The CDR3 sequence: CASSPDYTDTQYF. CDR3 nucleotides: TGTGCCAGCAGCCCCGACTACACAGATACGCAGTATTTT.

J is TRBJ2-2 and V is TRBV10-3, with 7 bases aligning to TRBD2. V lost 3 bases to trimming and J lost 0 bases; unmatched junction nucleotides: 1. CDR3 length: 15 amino acids. The germline gives CDR1 ENHRY, CDR2 SYGVKD. DNA of the CDR3: TGTGCCATCAGTGAACTAGCGTCGAACACCGGGGAGCTGTTTTTT. Translation gives CAISELASNTGELFF.